This TCR beta chain was found in a study of blood T cell repertoires in COVID-19. Study-wide background: The study drew acute and convalescent COVID-19 samples from the United States, Italy and Spain. PBMCs, B-cell-depleted T cells, or T cells were the source of the cDNA or gDNA that made up the material.

The germline gives CDR1 SGHTA, CDR2 FQGNSA. The CDR3 is 15 amino acids. Losses at the gene ends were 3 bases for V and 6 bases for J; bases not matched to a gene: 8. Original methodology: Amplification from reference gene primers served as the basis for estimated nucleated cell counts. Sequencing used immunoSEQ multiplex PCR; TCRdb keeps in-frame clones, though not all of them. D and trimming come from the DNA, and the V and J calls and clone size come from that table. The data contain under 200,000 clones, 85% to 90% of them singletons. The age range of participants was about 18 to 95 years, with residence in about two dozen US areas.

The rearrangement joins TRBV7-2 to TRBJ1-2, with 9 bases that match TRBD1. Sequencing was carried out using PBMCs or T cells enriched from blood (not recorded which). This TCR was recovered from a woman aged 50 to 60 who had recovered from COVID-19. The CDR3 sequence: CASSFGDREVHGYTF. CDR3 in DNA: TGTGCCAGCAGCTTTGGGGACAGGGAGGTGCATGGCTACACCTTC.